A selection of T cell receptor beta chains follows, all from one sample in a study of OX40 agonist ivuxolimab in advanced cancers. This table comes from immunoSEQ multiplex PCR, and its TCRdb copy is limited to in-frame clones, with some not included. The repertoire holds tens of thousands of clones, with 75% to 80% as singletons. The sequencing here drew on CD4+ or CD8+ T cells sorted from blood, taken in a trial of the OX40 agonist ivuxolimab. These receptors were collected from an adult with an advanced solid tumor such as melanoma, head and neck, liver or kidney cancer. The CDR3 runs from the conserved cysteine through the conserved F or W. The D gene is left open where the match is weak. Rows may omit the clone size; those that give it use once, few, many or a size class.

j_gene: TRBJ2-7; d_gene: TRBD2; v_gene: TRBV2; abundance: once; CDR3nt: TGTGCCAGCAGGCCCCGGACTAGTTACGAGCAGTACTTC; CDR3aa: CASRPRTSYEQYF
j_gene: TRBJ1-4; d_gene: TRBD1; v_gene: TRBV6-1; abundance: .; CDR3nt: TGTGCCAGCAGTGACGGACAGGGGGTTAGTTTAGTTGGTGAAAAACTGTTTTTT; CDR3aa: CASSDGQGVSLVGEKLFF
j_gene: TRBJ2-2; d_gene: .; v_gene: TRBV28; abundance: .; CDR3nt: TGTGCCAGCAGTTTATCCGGGAACACCGGGGAGCTGTTTTTT; CDR3aa: CASSLSGNTGELFF
j_gene: TRBJ1-6; d_gene: .; v_gene: TRBV6-1; abundance: few; CDR3nt: TGTGCCAGCAGTGAAAGAGGGGGGGATAATTCACCCCTCCACTTT; CDR3aa: CASSERGGDNSPLHF
j_gene: TRBJ2-5; d_gene: .; v_gene: TRBV9; abundance: .; CDR3nt: TGTGCCAGCAGCCCCGGGACCCCAGGGACCCAGTACTTC; CDR3aa: CASSPGTPGTQYF
j_gene: TRBJ2-3; d_gene: .; v_gene: TRBV7-3; abundance: once; CDR3nt: TGTGCCAGCAGCTTACTGAGCACAGATACGCAGTATTTT; CDR3aa: CASSLLSTDTQYF
j_gene: TRBJ2-7; d_gene: TRBD2; v_gene: TRBV5-1; abundance: .; CDR3nt: TGCGCCAGCAGCTTGGGCCCTAGCGGAGCTTACGAGCAGTACTTC; CDR3aa: CASSLGPSGAYEQYF
j_gene: TRBJ1-2; d_gene: .; v_gene: TRBV9; abundance: .; CDR3nt: TGTGCCAGCAGTCCTCTGGCCGGTATCGGTAACTATGGCTACACCTTC; CDR3aa: CASSPLAGIGNYGYTF
j_gene: TRBJ2-7; d_gene: TRBD1; v_gene: TRBV7-2; abundance: .; CDR3nt: TGTGCCAGCAGCTTAATGGGACAGGGTCTATTCGAGCAGTACTTC; CDR3aa: CASSLMGQGLFEQYF
j_gene: TRBJ1-1; d_gene: .; v_gene: TRBV29-1; abundance: .; CDR3nt: TGCAGCGGAGAATTGTACGCGAACACTGAAGCTTTCTTT; CDR3aa: CSGELYANTEAFF
j_gene: TRBJ2-2; d_gene: .; v_gene: TRBV7-6; abundance: .; CDR3nt: TGTGCCAGCAGCTTAAAGGCAGGGGCGGACACCGGGGAGCTGTTTTTT; CDR3aa: CASSLKAGADTGELFF
j_gene: TRBJ2-3; d_gene: .; v_gene: TRBV10-3; abundance: .; CDR3nt: TGTGCCATCAGTGAGTCGACTGGGGCAGATACGCAGTATTTT; CDR3aa: CAISESTGADTQYF
j_gene: TRBJ2-7; d_gene: .; v_gene: TRBV6-5; abundance: .; CDR3nt: TGTGCCAGCAGTTACTCGATGGACGGATCCTACGAGCAGTACTTC; CDR3aa: CASSYSMDGSYEQYF
j_gene: TRBJ2-2; d_gene: TRBD2; v_gene: TRBV7-3; abundance: .; CDR3nt: TGTGCCAGCACCCCGGCGGGGCGATCAGCGGGAGCCGGGGAGCTGTTTTTT; CDR3aa: CASTPAGRSAGAGELFF
j_gene: TRBJ2-1; d_gene: .; v_gene: TRBV9; abundance: .; CDR3nt: TGTGCCAGCAGCGTGGCGGGCAGAGTCATGGATGAGCAGTTCTTC; CDR3aa: CASSVAGRVMDEQFF
j_gene: TRBJ2-3; d_gene: .; v_gene: TRBV6-1; abundance: few; CDR3nt: TGTGCCAGCAGCCTAGGAGATACGCAGTATTTT; CDR3aa: CASSLGDTQYF
j_gene: TRBJ1-4; d_gene: .; v_gene: TRBV7-9; abundance: .; CDR3nt: TGTGCCAGCAGCTCCGGGACACTTGCAACTAATGAAAAACTGTTTTTT; CDR3aa: CASSSGTLATNEKLFF
j_gene: TRBJ2-7; d_gene: TRBD2; v_gene: TRBV6-1; abundance: .; CDR3nt: TGTGCCAGCAGTGATCATAGCGGGAGTTCCTACGAGCAGTACTTC; CDR3aa: CASSDHSGSSYEQYF
j_gene: TRBJ2-3; d_gene: TRBD1; v_gene: TRBV10-3; abundance: .; CDR3nt: TGTGCCATCAGTGAGGACAGGGGAGTAGATACGCAGTATTTT; CDR3aa: CAISEDRGVDTQYF
j_gene: TRBJ2-7; d_gene: TRBD2; v_gene: TRBV6-5; abundance: .; CDR3nt: TGTGCCAGCAGTTACGATGGCGGGAGGGCCACTGAGCAGTACTTC; CDR3aa: CASSYDGGRATEQYF
j_gene: TRBJ2-7; d_gene: .; v_gene: TRBV18; abundance: medium-sized; CDR3nt: TGTGCCAGCTCACACCCGGCCTCACCCGAGCAGTACTTC; CDR3aa: CASSHPASPEQYF
j_gene: TRBJ1-6; d_gene: .; v_gene: TRBV2; abundance: once; CDR3nt: TGTGCCAGCAGTGAAGACAGTCTTAATTCACCCCTCCACTTT; CDR3aa: CASSEDSLNSPLHF